Following are 27 T cell receptor beta chains from one sample sequenced in a study of Tregs in tolerant kidney transplant recipients. The repertoire was sequenced with immunoSEQ multiplex PCR; TCRdb's copy has only in-frame clones and lacks some. The table gives 25,000 to 35,000 clones; the top ten clones make up around 8% of it. Specimen: CD8+ T cells from blood, collected before the transplant. These receptors all stem from a human donor who received a combined kidney and bone marrow transplant.

In regard to this clone: Read data end 3 residues before the CDR3 end; the end is taken from the germline J gene. The J gene is TRBJ2-5, the V gene TRBV23-1, with TRBD2 as a possible D gene (6 bases). TRBV23-1 is an ORF, and what it does is uncertain. V was shortened by 4 bases and J by 2 bases, with 32 bases between the two germline ends. The CDR3 is made up of 21 amino acids. The CDR3 region is CASSPSRGTSKNPGGQETQYF. CDR3 DNA, as far as it was read: TGCGCCAGCAGTCCCAGTCGCGGGACTTCCAAAAACCCTGGTGGGCAAGAGACC.

Notes on this clone: The observed sequence ends 3 residues before the CDR3 terminus, with the missing tail filled in from the germline J gene. The chain couples TRBV20-1 to TRBJ2-7; TRBD2 might be the D (5 bases). V lost 0 bases and J lost 3, with 12 bases in between. Germline-derived CDR1 and CDR2 are DFQATT and SNEGSKA (reference sequence). CDR3 length equals 14 residues. The CDR3 DNA, read in part, is TGCAGTGCTAGAGATTCATACGAGGGCTACGAG. As protein: CSARDSYEGYE. The full CDR3 protein is CSARDSYEGYEQYF.

Notes on this clone: The read is 3 residues too short to cover the CDR3 end, so that end is filled in from the germline J gene. The chain carries TRBV7-8 and TRBJ1-1; the match to TRBD1 covers 9 bases. The CDR3 has 16 amino acids. Looked up from germline, CDR1 is SGHVS and CDR2 is FQNEAQ. J lost 6 bases, V lost 5 bases, and 13 bases had no gene match. The CDR3 sequence: CASSSPRDRASSEAFF. The DNA read from the CDR3 is TGTGCCAGCAGCAGCCCCCGGGACAGGGCATCATCTGAA.

Points on this clone: The DNA ends 3 residues before the CDR3 does, and the rest of the CDR3 is filled in from the germline J gene. The rearrangement uses TRBV29-1 and TRBJ1-2; D might be TRBD1 (5 bases). The CDR3 runs to 12 residues. V lost 2 bases to trimming and J lost 7 bases, with 11 bases between them. CDR1 SQVTM and CDR2 ANQGSEA come from the germline V gene. This chain's CDR3 is CSVESGFGGYTF. The covered CDR3 bases are TGCAGCGTTGAATCAGGGTTCGGTGGC.

In regard to this clone: The missing CDR3 end, 3 residues past where the read stops, is filled in from the germline J gene. V and J are TRBV7-6 and TRBJ1-1; 7 bases align to TRBD1. Germline lookup yields CDR1 SGHVS and CDR2 FNYEAQ. This CDR3 has 14 amino acids. Trimming removed 8 bases from V and 7 bases from J; junction bases left unmatched: 13. The part of the CDR3 DNA that was read is TGTGCCAGCTTAGGTCGGAGGGGGCTGGGTGAA. It is translated as CASLGRRGLGE. The entire CDR3 reads CASLGRRGLGEAFF.

As regards this clone: The DNA ends 3 residues before the CDR3 does, and the rest of the CDR3 is filled in from the germline J gene. The chain combines TRBV11-2 with TRBJ2-2, with D uncertain. The V gene's germline CDR1 is SGHAT and CDR2 FQNNGV. This CDR3 region has 14 residues. The V end lost 1 base, the J end lost 4 bases, and 7 bases lay between the germline ends. The covered CDR3 bases are TGTGCCAGCAGCTTAGTCTCCGGCACCGGGGAG. Protein: CASSLVSGTGE. The whole CDR3 is CASSLVSGTGELFF.

Remarks on this clone: Sequence at one end of the junction differs from germline and may be a read error. The DNA ends 3 residues before the CDR3 does, and the rest of the CDR3 is filled in from the germline J gene. The rearrangement uses TRBV4-2 and TRBJ1-2; 7 bases match TRBD1. Germline CDR1 LGHNA, CDR2 YNFKEQ. This CDR3 is 16 amino acids long. CDR3 region: CASSEERQGHHYGYTF. The part of the CDR3 DNA that was read is TGTGCCAGCAGCGAAGAACGACAGGGACACCACTATGGC.

About this clone itself: The missing CDR3 end, 3 residues past where the read stops, is filled in from the germline J gene. The chain carries TRBV18 and TRBJ1-4, with 7 bases lining up with TRBD1. With 2 bases clipped from V and 5 bases from J, the junction kept 8 bases outside the gene matches. The V gene's germline CDR1 is KGHSH and CDR2 LQKENI. The CDR3 consists of 16 residues. The CDR3 DNA, read in part, is TGTGCCAGCTCACCAACAGGGGACCTGGGGAATGAAAAA. Encoded protein: CASSPTGDLGNEK. The complete CDR3 reads CASSPTGDLGNEKLFF.

Worth noting for this clone: The sequenced fragment ends 3 residues before the CDR3 boundary, so the rest is inferred from the germline J gene. The chain employs TRBV2 and TRBJ1-1; 11 nucleotides line up with TRBD1. Germline trimming cut 6 bases from V and 5 bases from J; bases unmatched to any gene: 8. This CDR3 has 15 residues. The germline V gene encodes CDR1 SNHLY and CDR2 FYNNEI. CDR3 amino acids: CASSYGQGAGTEAFF. The sequenced CDR3 bases are TGTGCCAGCAGCTACGGACAGGGGGCGGGTACTGAA.

As regards this clone: The read falls 3 residues short of the CDR3 end, and the missing part is taken from the germline J gene. The chain joins TRBV2 to TRBJ2-7, with D possibly TRBD2 on 5 matching bases. V was trimmed by 3 bases and J by 3 bases, leaving 18 bases between them. This CDR3 region has 16 residues. Germline CDR1 reads SNHLY; CDR2 reads FYNNEI. CDR3 loop: CASSDYGDTSGYEQYF. Partial CDR3 DNA: TGTGCCAGCAGTGACTACGGGGATACTTCAGGCTACGAG.

CDR3 protein: CASSTDFYNEQFF. Partial CDR3 DNA: TGTGCCAGTAGTACAGACTTCTACAATGAG. The V and J genes are TRBV19 and TRBJ2-1, with no clear D. The CDR3 is cut off 3 residues early in the read; its end comes from the germline J gene. Deletions cut 4 bases from V and 3 bases from J, with 7 bases between. CDR1 and CDR2 (germline): LNHDA, SQIVND (reference sequence). This CDR3 region has 13 residues.

To note about this clone: The CDR3 end lies 3 residues beyond the end of the read and is filled in from the germline J gene. The chain is built from TRBV13 and TRBJ2-5; unclear D gene. The CDR3 spans 14 residues. The germline gives CDR1 PRHDT, CDR2 FYEKMQ (reference sequence). V shed 0 bases and J shed 4 bases, with 9 bases lying between them. CDR3 bases read: TGTGCCAGCAGCTTAGGTCCTCAGATAGAGACC. This sequence encodes CASSLGPQIET. The whole CDR3 protein is CASSLGPQIETQYF. The full variable domain, completed using reference TRBV13 and TRBJ2-5, is AAGVIQSPRHLIKEKRETATLKCYPIPRHDTVYWYQQGPGQDPQFLISFYEKMQSDKGSIPDRFSAQQFSDYHSELNMSSLELGDSALYFCASSLGPQIETQYFGPGTRLLVL.

A word on this clone: The sequenced fragment ends 3 residues before the CDR3 boundary, so the rest is inferred from the germline J gene. The genes are TRBV2 and TRBJ2-3; D may be TRBD2 (5 bases). Germline V lookup: CDR1 SNHLY, CDR2 FYNNEI. Trimming shortened V by 9 bases and J by 4 bases, and 20 bases separated the two germline ends. CDR3 size: 15 residues. The CDR3 protein is CASQDFAAGADTQYF. The sequenced CDR3 bases are TGTGCCAGTCAAGACTTTGCTGCGGGTGCAGATACG.

In regard to this clone: The read stops 3 residues short of the end of the CDR3; the missing end is completed from the germline J gene. The chain employs TRBV19 and TRBJ1-1, with 10 bases fitting TRBD1. The CDR3 is 15 amino acids. J was trimmed by 4 bases and V by 6 bases; bases with no gene match: 8. The germline V gene encodes CDR1 LNHDA and CDR2 SQIVND (reference sequence). CDR3 loop: CASSQDRGLGTEAFF. The covered CDR3 bases are TGTGCCAGTAGCCAAGACAGGGGGCTTGGCACTGAA.

With regard to this clone: The read finishes 3 residues shy of the CDR3 end, and the germline J gene is used to complete it. The chain recombines TRBV7-2 with TRBJ2-7; no clear D. Germline CDR1 and CDR2: SGHTA and FQGNSA. The V end was cut by 2 bases, the J end by 0 bases, with 8 bases between. The CDR3 is 14 amino acids. The CDR3 DNA, read in part, is TGTGCCAGCAGCTTACTCAGGTCCTCCTACGAG. It codes for CASSLLRSSYE. In full, the CDR3 is CASSLLRSSYEQYF. Combining the CDR3 with reference TRBV7-2 and TRBJ2-7 gives the whole variable domain GAGVSQSPSNKVTEKGKDVELRCDPISGHTALYWYRQSLGQGLEFLIYFQGNSAPDKSGLPSDRFSAERTGGSVSTLTIQRTQQEDSAVYLCASSLLRSSYEQYFGPGTRLTVT.

With respect to this clone: The DNA ends 3 residues before the CDR3 does, and the rest of the CDR3 is filled in from the germline J gene. The V gene is TRBV19, the J gene TRBJ1-2; D remains ambiguous. CDR1 is LNHDA and CDR2 is SQIVND in the germline V gene (reference sequence). The CDR3 spans 13 residues. V lost 3 bases and J 6 bases, leaving 11 bases between the germline ends. CDR3 region: CASSIGLVDGYTF. Incomplete CDR3 DNA: TGTGCCAGTAGTATCGGTCTCGTTGATGGC.

Note on this clone: Read sequence stops 3 residues before the CDR3 end, and the germline J gene provides the missing end. The rearrangement links TRBV19 to TRBJ2-7; D remains ambiguous. The CDR3 totals 13 residues. Germline-derived CDR1 and CDR2 are LNHDA and SQIVND (reference sequence). V lost 5 bases and J lost 6, with 14 bases in between. Incomplete CDR3 DNA: TGTGCCAGTAGTGCCGCGGCGCCAAGCGAG. Its translation: CASSAAAPSE. The full CDR3 protein reads CASSAAAPSEQYF.

Of note for this clone: The CDR3 end lies 3 residues beyond the end of the read and is filled in from the germline J gene. This chain joins TRBV2 and TRBJ2-1; 7 bases are shared with TRBD1. The CDR3 spans 15 residues. Germline V gene data show CDR1 as SNHLY and CDR2 as FYNNEI. With V trimmed by 3 bases and J by 2 bases, 4 bases remained unmatched. The CDR3 region is CASSDSQGAYNEQFF. The CDR3 DNA, read in part, is TGTGCCAGCAGTGATAGTCAGGGGGCCTACAATGAG.

A remark on this clone: The read ends 3 residues before the CDR3 terminus; that terminus is restored from the germline J gene. The rearrangement links TRBV29-1 to TRBJ2-2; 8 nucleotides match TRBD2. The V segment lost 4 bases and the J segment 6 bases; nucleotides outside the gene matches: 10. The V gene's germline CDR1 is SQVTM and CDR2 ANQGSEA. CDR3 length: 15 residues. The CDR3 protein is CSVVLVTGGPGELFF. Incomplete CDR3 DNA: TGCAGCGTTGTCTTGGTAACGGGGGGGCCCGGGGAG.

Note on this clone: The read terminates 3 residues ahead of where the CDR3 ends, so the germline J gene completes it. The genes are TRBV6-1 and TRBJ2-6, with D tentatively TRBD2 (5 bases). Germline-derived CDR1 and CDR2 are MNHNS and SASEGT. CDR3 length: 19 amino acids. Trimming pared 2 bases from V and 0 bases from J, leaving 17 bases between. Partial CDR3 DNA: TGTGCCAGCAGTGAATTGAGGGCACCACACTTCTCTGGGGCCAACGTC. Its translation is CASSELRAPHFSGANV. The full CDR3 reads CASSELRAPHFSGANVLTF.

Note on this clone: The read finishes 3 residues shy of the CDR3 end, and the germline J gene is used to complete it. This sequence joins TRBV5-1 and TRBJ1-2; TRBD1 matches 8 bases. There are 15 residues in the CDR3. Germline-derived CDR1 and CDR2 are SGHRS and YFSETQ. The junction had 8 bases not matched to a gene; V was cut back by 0 bases and J by 7 bases. The part of the CDR3 DNA that was read is TGCGCCAGCAGCTTGGTAGGGGACAGGCTCTCTGGC. Residues: CASSLVGDRLSG. The full-length CDR3 reads as CASSLVGDRLSGYTF.

As concerns this clone: The CDR3 end lies 3 residues beyond the end of the read and is filled in from the germline J gene. This chain uses TRBV19 with TRBJ2-1, with 11 bases lining up with TRBD2. CDR1 and CDR2 (germline): LNHDA, SQIVND (reference sequence). This CDR3 is 18 amino acids long. Trimming removed 3 bases from V and 0 bases from J; junction bases left unmatched: 7. CDR3 DNA, as far as it was read: TGTGCCAGTAGTATGGAGGCTAGCGGGAGGAGCTCCTACAATGAG. It yields the protein CASSMEASGRSSYNE. The full CDR3 protein reads CASSMEASGRSSYNEQFF.

The CDR3 DNA, read in part, is TGTGCCAGTAGGGCCGGACAGGGGGTCCTTCCACCC. Amino acid sequence: CASRAGQGVLPP. The full-length CDR3 reads as CASRAGQGVLPPLHF. The J gene is TRBJ1-6, the V gene TRBV19; 10 bases align to TRBD1. The missing CDR3 end, 3 residues past where the read stops, is filled in from the germline J gene. Germline loops: CDR1 LNHDA, CDR2 SQIVND (reference sequence). Trimming at V came to 6 bases and at J to 11 bases, leaving 10 bases not matched to a gene. CDR3 length equals 15 residues. The full variable domain, completed using reference TRBV19 and TRBJ1-6, is DGGITQSPKYLFRKEGQNVTLSCEQNLNHDAMYWYRQDPGQGLRLIYYSQIVNDFQKGDIAEGYSVSREKKESFPLTVTSAQKNPTAFYLCASRAGQGVLPPLHFGNGTRLTVT.

Details on this clone: The CDR3 extends 3 residues past the end of the read, so its final part is completed from the germline J gene. This rearrangement joins TRBV7-6 to TRBJ1-5, with 10 bases identical to TRBD1. The V gene end was trimmed by 5 bases and the J gene end by 2 bases; junction bases not matched to a gene: 6. The germline CDR1 and CDR2 sequences are SGHVS and FNYEAQ. The CDR3 loop spans 16 amino acids. The CDR3 protein is CASSPGTGEGNQPQHF. Partial CDR3 DNA: TGTGCCAGCAGCCCCGGGACAGGGGAAGGCAATCAGCCC.

Comments on this clone: The CDR3 end lies 3 residues beyond the end of the read and is filled in from the germline J gene. The V call is TRBV19, the J call TRBJ2-2; 10 nucleotides line up with TRBD1. The CDR3 runs 15 residues. Germline CDR1 LNHDA, CDR2 SQIVND (reference sequence). Trimming at V came to 7 bases and at J to 2 bases, leaving 4 bases not matched to a gene. Here the CDR3 reads CASNPTGGNTGELFF. The CDR3 bases that were read are TGTGCCAGTAACCCGACAGGGGGCAACACCGGGGAG. The full variable domain, rest sourced from reference TRBV19 and TRBJ2-2, is DGGITQSPKYLFRKEGQNVTLSCEQNLNHDAMYWYRQDPGQGLRLIYYSQIVNDFQKGDIAEGYSVSREKKESFPLTVTSAQKNPTAFYLCASNPTGGNTGELFFGEGSRLTVL.

Of note for this clone: The missing CDR3 end, 3 residues past where the read stops, is filled in from the germline J gene. The chain links TRBV6-2 or TRBV6-3 to TRBJ2-3; the D is unclear. Germline lookup yields CDR1 MNHEY and CDR2 SVGEGT. The CDR3 totals 12 residues. Trimming stripped 6 bases from V and 3 bases from J, with 7 bases between. Partial CDR3 DNA: TGTGCCAGCAGCTTCGGGACAGATACG. It translates to CASSFGTDT. The entire CDR3 reads CASSFGTDTQYF.

The chain's CDR3 is CASSEAPPGATSYEQYF. CDR3 bases read: TGTGCCAGCAGTGAAGCCCCCCCAGGGGCCACCTCCTACGAG. This rearrangement joins TRBV6-1 to TRBJ2-7; a weak D match, TRBD1 (6 bases). With the read ending 3 residues before the CDR3 end, the germline J gene is used to fill in that end. This CDR3 region has 17 residues. Germline V CDR1 and CDR2: MNHNS, SASEGT. Trimming took off 0 bases at V and 0 bases at J, with 15 bases between the two ends.